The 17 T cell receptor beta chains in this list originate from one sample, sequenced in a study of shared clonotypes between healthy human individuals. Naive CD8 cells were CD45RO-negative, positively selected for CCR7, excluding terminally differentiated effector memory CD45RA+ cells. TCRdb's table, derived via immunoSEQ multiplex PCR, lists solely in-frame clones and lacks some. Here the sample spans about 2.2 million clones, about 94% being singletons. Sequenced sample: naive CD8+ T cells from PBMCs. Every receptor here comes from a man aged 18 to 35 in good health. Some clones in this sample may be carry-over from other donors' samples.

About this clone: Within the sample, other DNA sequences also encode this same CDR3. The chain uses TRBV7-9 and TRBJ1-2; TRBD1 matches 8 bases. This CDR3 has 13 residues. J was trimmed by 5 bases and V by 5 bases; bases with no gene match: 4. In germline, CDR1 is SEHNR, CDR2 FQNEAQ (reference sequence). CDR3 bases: TGTGCCAGCAGCCCCGACAGGGGTTATGGCTACACCTTC. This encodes CASSPDRGYGYTF.

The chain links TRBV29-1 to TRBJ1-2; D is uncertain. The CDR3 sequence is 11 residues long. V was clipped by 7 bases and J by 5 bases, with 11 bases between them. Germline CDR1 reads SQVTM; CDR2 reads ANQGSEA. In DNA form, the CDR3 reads TGCAGCGCTAGAACATATTATGGCTACACCTTC. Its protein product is CSARTYYGYTF.

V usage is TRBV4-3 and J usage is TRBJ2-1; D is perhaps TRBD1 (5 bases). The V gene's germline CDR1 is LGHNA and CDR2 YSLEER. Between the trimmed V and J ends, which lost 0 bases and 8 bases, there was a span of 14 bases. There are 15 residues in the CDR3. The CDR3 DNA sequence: TGCGCCAGCAGCCAAGATCGATGGGGCAGCGATGAGCAGTTCTTC. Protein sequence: CASSQDRWGSDEQFF.

DNA for the CDR3: TGTGCCAGCAGCATATGGACTAGCATGATGGATACGCAGTATTTT. Translating gives CASSIWTSMMDTQYF. The chain links TRBV5-6 to TRBJ2-3; 8 nucleotides line up with TRBD2. The ends lost 4 bases at V and 6 bases at J; junction bases unmatched: 10. The CDR3 extends over 15 amino acids. Germline CDR1 and CDR2: SGHDT and YYEEEE.

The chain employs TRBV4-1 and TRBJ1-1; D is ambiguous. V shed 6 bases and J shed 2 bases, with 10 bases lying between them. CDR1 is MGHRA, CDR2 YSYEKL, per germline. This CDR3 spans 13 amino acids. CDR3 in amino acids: CASSPVSNTEAFF. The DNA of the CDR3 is TGCGCCAGCAGTCCCGTCTCAAACACTGAAGCTTTCTTT.

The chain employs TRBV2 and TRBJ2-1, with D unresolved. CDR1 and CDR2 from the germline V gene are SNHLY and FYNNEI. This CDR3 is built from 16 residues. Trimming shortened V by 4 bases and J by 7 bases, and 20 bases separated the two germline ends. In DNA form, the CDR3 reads TGTGCCAGCAGTGGGAACCGGGCCCAACTGGGGAATGAGCAGTTCTTC. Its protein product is CASSGNRAQLGNEQFF.

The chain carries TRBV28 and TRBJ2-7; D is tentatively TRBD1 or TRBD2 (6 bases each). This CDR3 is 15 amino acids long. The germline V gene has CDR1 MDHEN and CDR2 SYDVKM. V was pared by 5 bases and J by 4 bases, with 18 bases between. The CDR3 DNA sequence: TGTGCCAGCAGTAGCTTCAGGGGAGGTGGGTACGAGCAGTACTTC. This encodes CASSSFRGGGYEQYF.

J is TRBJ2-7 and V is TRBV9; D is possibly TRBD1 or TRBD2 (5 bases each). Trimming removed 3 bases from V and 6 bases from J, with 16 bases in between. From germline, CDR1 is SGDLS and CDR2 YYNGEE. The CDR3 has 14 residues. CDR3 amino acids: CASSARFRDGEQYF. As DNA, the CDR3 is TGTGCCAGCAGCGCCCGCTTTCGGGACGGCGAGCAGTACTTC.

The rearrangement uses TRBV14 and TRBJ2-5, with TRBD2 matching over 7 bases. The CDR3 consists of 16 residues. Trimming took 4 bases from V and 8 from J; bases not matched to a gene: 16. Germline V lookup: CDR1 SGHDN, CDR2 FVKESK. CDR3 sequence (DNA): TGTGCCAGCAGCCGACAGATAGACTGGGAGCGGGGAACCCAGTACTTC. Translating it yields CASSRQIDWERGTQYF.

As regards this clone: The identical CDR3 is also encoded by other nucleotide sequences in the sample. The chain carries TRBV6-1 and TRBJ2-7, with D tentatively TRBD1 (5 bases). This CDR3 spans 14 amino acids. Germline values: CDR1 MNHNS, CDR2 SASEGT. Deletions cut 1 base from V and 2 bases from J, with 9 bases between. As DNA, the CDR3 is TGTGCCAGCAGTGAAGGTGGCAGGGCCTACGAGCAGTACTTC. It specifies CASSEGGRAYEQYF.

CDR3 nucleotide sequence: TGTGCCAGCAGCTCGGACTCCTACGAGCAGTACTTC. Encoded protein: CASSSDSYEQYF. This chain links TRBV13 with TRBJ2-7; D ambiguous. This CDR3 is built from 12 residues. Germline CDR1 is PRHDT and CDR2 is FYEKMQ (reference sequence). Trimming cost V 4 bases and J 0 bases, with 4 bases left between them.

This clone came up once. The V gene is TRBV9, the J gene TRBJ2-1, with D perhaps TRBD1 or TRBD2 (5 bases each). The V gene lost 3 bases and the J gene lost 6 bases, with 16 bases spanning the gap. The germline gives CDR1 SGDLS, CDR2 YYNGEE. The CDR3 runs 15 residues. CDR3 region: CASSAPGRYANEQFF. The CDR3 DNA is TGTGCCAGCAGCGCACCGGGACGGTATGCCAATGAGCAGTTCTTC. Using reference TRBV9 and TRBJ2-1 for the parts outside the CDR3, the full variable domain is DSGVTQTPKHLITATGQRVTLRCSPRSGDLSVYWYQQSLDQGLQFLIQYYNGEERAKGNILERFSAQQFPDLHSELNLSSLELGDSALYFCASSAPGRYANEQFFGPGTRLTVL.

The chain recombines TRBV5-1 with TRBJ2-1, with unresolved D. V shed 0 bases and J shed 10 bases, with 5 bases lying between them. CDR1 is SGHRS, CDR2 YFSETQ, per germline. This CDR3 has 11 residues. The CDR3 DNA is TGCGCCAGCAGCTTGGCCCAGGAGCAGTTCTTC. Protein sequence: CASSLAQEQFF.

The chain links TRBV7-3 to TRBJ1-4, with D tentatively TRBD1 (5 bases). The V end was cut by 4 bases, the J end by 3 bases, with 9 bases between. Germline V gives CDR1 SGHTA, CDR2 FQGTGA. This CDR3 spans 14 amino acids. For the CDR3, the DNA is TGTGCCAGCAGCTGGACGGGGGCTAATGAAAAACTGTTTTTT. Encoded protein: CASSWTGANEKLFF. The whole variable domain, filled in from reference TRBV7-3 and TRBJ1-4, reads GAGVSQTPSNKVTEKGKYVELRCDPISGHTALYWYRQSLGQGPEFLIYFQGTGAADDSGLPNDRFFAVRPEGSVSTLKIQRTERGDSAVYLCASSWTGANEKLFFGSGTQLSVL.

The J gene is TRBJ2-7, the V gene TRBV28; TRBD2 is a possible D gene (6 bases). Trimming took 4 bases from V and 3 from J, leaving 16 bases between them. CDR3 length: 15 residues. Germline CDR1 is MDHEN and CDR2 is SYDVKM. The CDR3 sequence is CASSSRRGIRYEQYF. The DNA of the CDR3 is TGTGCCAGCAGTTCCCGGCGGGGTATACGCTACGAGCAGTACTTC.

CDR3 nucleotides: TGTGCCAGCAGATTACAGGCGACCTACGAGCAGTACTTC. This translates into CASRLQATYEQYF. The rearrangement joins TRBV6-5 to TRBJ2-7; D perhaps matches TRBD1 (5 bases). The CDR3 extends over 13 amino acids. V lost 6 bases and J 2 bases, leaving 11 bases between the germline ends. The germline V gene has CDR1 MNHEY and CDR2 SVGAGI.

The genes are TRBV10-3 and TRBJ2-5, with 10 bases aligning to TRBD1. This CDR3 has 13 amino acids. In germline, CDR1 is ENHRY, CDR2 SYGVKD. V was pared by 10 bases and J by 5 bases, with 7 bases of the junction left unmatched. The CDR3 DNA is TGTGCCACCGCCGACAGGGGGCGGGAGACCCAGTACTTC. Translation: CATADRGRETQYF.